The clone carrying this T cell receptor beta chain was seen once. The RNA, 0.5 to 1 ug, was put through reverse transcription using random hexamers. TCRdb ran MiXCR on the immunoSEQ multiplex PCR reads and lists one entry per CDR3 protein. Here the sample spans approximately 210,000 distinct CDR3 sequences, around 93% being singletons. The CDR3 loop spans 12 amino acids. The V and J ends lost 5 bases and 2 bases respectively, with 9 bases between them. From germline, CDR1 is SQVTM and CDR2 ANQGSEA. This entry comes from a study of CD8 T cells in Susac syndrome. The TEMRA cells underwent FACS enrichment, while the CD8+ and CD4+ T cells underwent negative isolation.

This TCR was recovered from a human donor with Susac syndrome. Sequencing was carried out using CD4+ T cells from PBMCs. The chain carries TRBV29-1 and TRBJ2-5; D is unclear. CDR3: CSVRQAQETQYF. DNA for the CDR3: TGCAGCGTTCGGCAGGCACAAGAGACCCAGTACTTC.